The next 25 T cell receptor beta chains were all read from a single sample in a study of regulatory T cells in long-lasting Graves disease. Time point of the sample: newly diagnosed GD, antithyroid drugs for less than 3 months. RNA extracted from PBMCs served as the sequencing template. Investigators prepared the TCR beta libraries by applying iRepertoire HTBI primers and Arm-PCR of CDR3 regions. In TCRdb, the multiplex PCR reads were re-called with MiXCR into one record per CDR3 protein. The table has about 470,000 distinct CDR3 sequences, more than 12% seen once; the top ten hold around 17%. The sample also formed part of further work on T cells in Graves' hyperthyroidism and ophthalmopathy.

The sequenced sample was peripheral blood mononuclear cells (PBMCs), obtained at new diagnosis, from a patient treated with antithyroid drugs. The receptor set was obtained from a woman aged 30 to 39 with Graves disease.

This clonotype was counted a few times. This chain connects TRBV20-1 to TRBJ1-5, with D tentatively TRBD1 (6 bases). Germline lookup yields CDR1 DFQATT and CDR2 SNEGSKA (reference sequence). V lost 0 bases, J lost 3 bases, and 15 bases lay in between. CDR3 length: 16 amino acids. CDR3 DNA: TGCAGTGCTAGAGACCAGGGGCACAGTCCCAATCAGCCCCAGCATTTT. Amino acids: CSARDQGHSPNQPQHF.

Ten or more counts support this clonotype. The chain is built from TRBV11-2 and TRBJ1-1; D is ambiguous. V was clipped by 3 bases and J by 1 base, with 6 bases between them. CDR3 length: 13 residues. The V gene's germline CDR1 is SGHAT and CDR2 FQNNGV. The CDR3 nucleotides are TGTGCCAGCAGCTTGAAGGGGAACACTGAAGCTTTCTTT. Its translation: CASSLKGNTEAFF. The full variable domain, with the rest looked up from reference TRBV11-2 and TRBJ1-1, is EAGVAQSPRYKIIEKRQSVAFWCNPISGHATLYWYQQILGQGPKLLIQFQNNGVVDDSQLPKDRFSAERLKGVDSTLKIQPAKLEDSAVYLCASSLKGNTEAFFGQGTRLTVV.

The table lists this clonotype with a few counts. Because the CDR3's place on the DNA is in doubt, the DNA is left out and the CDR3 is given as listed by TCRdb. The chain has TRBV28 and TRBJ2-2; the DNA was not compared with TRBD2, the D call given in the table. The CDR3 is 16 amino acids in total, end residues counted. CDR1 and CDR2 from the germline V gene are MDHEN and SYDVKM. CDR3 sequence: CASSLAGVRTPGSCFF.

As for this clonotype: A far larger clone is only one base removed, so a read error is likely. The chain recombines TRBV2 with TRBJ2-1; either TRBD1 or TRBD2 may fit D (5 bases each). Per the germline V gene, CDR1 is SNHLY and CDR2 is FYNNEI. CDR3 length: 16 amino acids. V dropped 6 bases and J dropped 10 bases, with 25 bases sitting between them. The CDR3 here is CASSLAGTGSSYEQFF. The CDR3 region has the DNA TGTGCCAGCAGCTTAGCAGGGACGGGTTCGTCCTACGAGCAGTTCTTC.

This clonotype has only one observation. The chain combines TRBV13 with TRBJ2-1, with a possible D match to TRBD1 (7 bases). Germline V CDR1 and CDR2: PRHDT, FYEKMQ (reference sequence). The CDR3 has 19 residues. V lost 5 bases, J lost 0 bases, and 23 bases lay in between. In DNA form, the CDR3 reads TGTGCCAGCAGCGGCGCGGGGACAGCAAATAGTCGCTCCTACAATGAGCAGTTCTTC. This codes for CASSGAGTANSRSYNEQFF.

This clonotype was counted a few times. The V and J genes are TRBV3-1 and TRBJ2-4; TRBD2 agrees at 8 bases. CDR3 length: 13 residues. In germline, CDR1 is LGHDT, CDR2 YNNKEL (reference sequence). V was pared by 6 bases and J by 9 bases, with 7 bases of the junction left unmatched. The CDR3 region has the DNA TGTGCCAGCAGTACGGGAGGGCGCGGCATTCAGTACTTC. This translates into CASSTGGRGIQYF.

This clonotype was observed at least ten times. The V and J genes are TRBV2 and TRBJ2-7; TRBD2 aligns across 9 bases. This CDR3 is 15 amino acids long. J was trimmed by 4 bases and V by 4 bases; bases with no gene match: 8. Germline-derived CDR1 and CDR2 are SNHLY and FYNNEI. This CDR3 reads CASSVLAGAFYEQYF. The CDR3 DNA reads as TGTGCCAGCAGTGTTTTAGCGGGAGCTTTTTACGAGCAGTACTTC.

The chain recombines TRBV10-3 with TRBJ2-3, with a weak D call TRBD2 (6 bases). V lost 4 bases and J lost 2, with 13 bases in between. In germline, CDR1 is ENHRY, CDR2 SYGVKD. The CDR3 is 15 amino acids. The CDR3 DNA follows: TGTGCCATCAGTGGTAGCGGAACCCACACAGATACGCAGTATTTT. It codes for CAISGSGTHTDTQYF.

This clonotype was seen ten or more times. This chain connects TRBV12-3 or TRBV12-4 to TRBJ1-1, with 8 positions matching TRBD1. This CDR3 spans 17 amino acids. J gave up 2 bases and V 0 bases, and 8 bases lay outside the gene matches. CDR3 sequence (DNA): TGTGCCAGCAGTTTAGCGGACCGGGACAGGCGTAACACTGAAGCTTTCTTT. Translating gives CASSLADRDRRNTEAFF.

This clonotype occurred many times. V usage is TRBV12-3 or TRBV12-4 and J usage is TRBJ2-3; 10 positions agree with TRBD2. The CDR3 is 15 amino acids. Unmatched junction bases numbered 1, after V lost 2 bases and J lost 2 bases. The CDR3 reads CASSLSGRATDTQYF. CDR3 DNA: TGTGCCAGCAGTTTAAGCGGGAGGGCCACAGATACGCAGTATTTT.

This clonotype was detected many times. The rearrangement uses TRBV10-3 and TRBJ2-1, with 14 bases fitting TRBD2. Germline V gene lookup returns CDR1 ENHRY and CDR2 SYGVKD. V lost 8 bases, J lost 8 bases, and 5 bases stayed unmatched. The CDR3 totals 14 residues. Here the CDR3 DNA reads TGTGCCATCCTGGGGACTAGCGGGAGTCATGAGCAGTTCTTC. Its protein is CAILGTSGSHEQFF.

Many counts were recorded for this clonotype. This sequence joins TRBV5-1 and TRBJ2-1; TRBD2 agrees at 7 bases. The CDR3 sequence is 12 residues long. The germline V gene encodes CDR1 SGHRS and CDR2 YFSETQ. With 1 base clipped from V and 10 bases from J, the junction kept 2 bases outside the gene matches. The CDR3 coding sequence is TGCGCCAGCAGCTTGCAGCGGGAAGAGCAGTTCTTC. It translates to CASSLQREEQFF.

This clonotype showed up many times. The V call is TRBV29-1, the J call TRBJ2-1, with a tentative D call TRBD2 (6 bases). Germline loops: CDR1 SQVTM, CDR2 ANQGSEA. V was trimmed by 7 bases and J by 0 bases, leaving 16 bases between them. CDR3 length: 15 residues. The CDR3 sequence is CSGARGSPSYNEQFF. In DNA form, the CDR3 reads TGCAGCGGCGCCCGGGGGAGCCCCTCCTACAATGAGCAGTTCTTC.

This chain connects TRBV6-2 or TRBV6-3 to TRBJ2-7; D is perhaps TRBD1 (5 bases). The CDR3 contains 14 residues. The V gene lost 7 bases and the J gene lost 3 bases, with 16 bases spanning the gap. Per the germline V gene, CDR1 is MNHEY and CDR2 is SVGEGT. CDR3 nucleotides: TGTGCCAGCATCCAGGGCCCCAGAATCTACGAGCAGTACTTC. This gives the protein CASIQGPRIYEQYF.

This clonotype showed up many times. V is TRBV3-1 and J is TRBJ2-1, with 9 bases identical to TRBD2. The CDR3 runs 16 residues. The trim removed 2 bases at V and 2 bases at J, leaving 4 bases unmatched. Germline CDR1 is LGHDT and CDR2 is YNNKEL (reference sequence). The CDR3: CASSQSQREAYNEQFF. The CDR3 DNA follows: TGTGCCAGCAGCCAATCTCAGCGGGAGGCCTACAATGAGCAGTTCTTC.

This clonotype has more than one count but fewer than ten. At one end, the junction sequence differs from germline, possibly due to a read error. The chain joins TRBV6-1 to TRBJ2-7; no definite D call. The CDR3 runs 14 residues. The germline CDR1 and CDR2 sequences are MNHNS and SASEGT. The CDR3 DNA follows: TGTGCCAGCAGTAAAGCAAGTAGGGTTAACGAGCAGTACTTC. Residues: CASSKASRVNEQYF.

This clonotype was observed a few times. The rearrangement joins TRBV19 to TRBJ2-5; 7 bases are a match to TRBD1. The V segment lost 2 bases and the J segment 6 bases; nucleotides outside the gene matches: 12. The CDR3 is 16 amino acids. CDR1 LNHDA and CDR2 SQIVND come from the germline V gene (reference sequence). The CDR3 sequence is CASSIRRQGTQQTQYF. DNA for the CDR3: TGTGCCAGTAGTATACGACGACAGGGAACCCAGCAGACCCAGTACTTC.

CDR3 amino acids: CASSQPTSGPRNEQFF. CDR3 nucleotide sequence: TGCGCCAGCAGCCAACCCACTAGCGGGCCACGGAATGAGCAGTTCTTC. The chain employs TRBV4-1 and TRBJ2-1; 9 bases are shared with TRBD2. Losses at the gene ends were 2 bases for V and 7 bases for J; bases not matched to a gene: 9. Germline loops: CDR1 MGHRA, CDR2 YSYEKL. The CDR3 covers 16 residues.

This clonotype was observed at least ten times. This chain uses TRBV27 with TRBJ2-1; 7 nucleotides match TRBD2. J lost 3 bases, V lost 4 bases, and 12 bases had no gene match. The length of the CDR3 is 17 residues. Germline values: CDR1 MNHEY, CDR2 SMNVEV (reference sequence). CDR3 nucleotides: TGTGCCAGCAGTTCCCTGGGGAGCGGGGCCAACTACAATGAGCAGTTCTTC. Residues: CASSSLGSGANYNEQFF.

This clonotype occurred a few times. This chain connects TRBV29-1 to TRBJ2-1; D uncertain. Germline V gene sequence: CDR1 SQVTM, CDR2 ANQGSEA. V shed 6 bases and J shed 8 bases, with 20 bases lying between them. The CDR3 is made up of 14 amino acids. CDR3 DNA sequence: TGCAGCGTGTTTGGGGTTAGCCCTCCCTATGAGCAGTTCTTC. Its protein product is CSVFGVSPPYEQFF.

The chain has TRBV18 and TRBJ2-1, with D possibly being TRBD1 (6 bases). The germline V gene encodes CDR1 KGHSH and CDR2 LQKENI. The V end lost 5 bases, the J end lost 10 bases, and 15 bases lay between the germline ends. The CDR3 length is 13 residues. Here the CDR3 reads CASSSGQSYEQFF. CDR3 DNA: TGTGCCAGCTCATCAGGACAGTCCTACGAGCAGTTCTTC.

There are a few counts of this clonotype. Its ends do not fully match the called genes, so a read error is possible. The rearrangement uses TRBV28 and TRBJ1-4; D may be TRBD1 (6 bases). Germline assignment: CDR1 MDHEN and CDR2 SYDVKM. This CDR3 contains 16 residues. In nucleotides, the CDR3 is TGTGCCAGCAGTTTTTTTGACAGGTGGTACGCTGAAAAACCGTTTTTT. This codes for CASSFFDRWYAEKPFF.

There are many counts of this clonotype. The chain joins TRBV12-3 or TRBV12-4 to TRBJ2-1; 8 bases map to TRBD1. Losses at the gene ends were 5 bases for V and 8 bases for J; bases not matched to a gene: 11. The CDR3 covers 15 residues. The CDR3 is CASSLLQGAVDEQFF. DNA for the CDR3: TGTGCCAGCAGTCTTCTGCAGGGGGCCGTCGATGAGCAGTTCTTC.

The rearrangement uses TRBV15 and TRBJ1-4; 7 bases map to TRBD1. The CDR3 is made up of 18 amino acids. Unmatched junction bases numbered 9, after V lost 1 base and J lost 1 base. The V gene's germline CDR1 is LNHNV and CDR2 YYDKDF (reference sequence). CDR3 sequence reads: CATSRATGRLRTNEKLFF. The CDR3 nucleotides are TGTGCCACCAGCAGAGCGACAGGGCGGTTGCGAACTAATGAAAAACTGTTTTTT.

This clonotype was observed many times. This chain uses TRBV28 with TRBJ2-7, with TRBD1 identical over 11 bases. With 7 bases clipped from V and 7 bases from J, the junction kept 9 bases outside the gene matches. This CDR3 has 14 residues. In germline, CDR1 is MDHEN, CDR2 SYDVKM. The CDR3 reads CASTPGQGGWEQYF. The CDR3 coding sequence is TGTGCCAGCACCCCGGGACAGGGGGGTTGGGAGCAGTACTTC.